This T cell receptor (beta chain) is from a study of cytomegalovirus exposure and HLA in healthy donors (dated by TCRdb to between 2016 and 2019). For the study in its entirety: A later analysis indicated that the 120 or so validation repertoires were generated on the platform also employed for the 600 to 750 repertoires of the first cohort. High-throughput TCR immunosequencing, statistical association of individual TCRs with disease status, and machine learning were combined to predict cytomegalovirus infection status. In addition to the first cohort of approximately 670 subjects, a separate validation cohort of around 110 different subjects was used. The study was designed to test whether signatures of past pathogen exposure could be identified by cataloging public T cell receptors. Paper-wide results and their limitations: While some public TCRs were present in many individuals, most TCR sequences turned up only very rarely across donors. The validation cohort had no HLA typing available for a later analysis, so co-occurrence within that cohort was assessed over all 120 or so repertoires. In a later analysis, TCRs clustered in the first cohort were found to also tend to co-occur in the approximately 120 validation repertoires, with around 94% of cluster scores above 0. In vitro tests confirmed that three of the cytomegalovirus-associated TCR beta chains recognize cytomegalovirus antigens. Cytomegalovirus status was reported to be diagnosed by the classifier with high specificity and sensitivity in both the original and validation cohorts. The study listed around 160 TCR beta chains as associated with cytomegalovirus. The authors suggested that the approach could potentially be extended to other disease states and immunological phenotypes.

The donors belonged to the validation cohort of around 120 subjects, which was separate from the roughly 670-subject first cohort. This clone appeared a single time. No antigen is known for it. Base qualities are not provided; no much larger clone lies one nucleotide away. The library was prepared using the immunoSEQ multiplex PCR assay. Under the source paper's analysis protocol: To diagnose cytomegalovirus status from the catalog of TCR beta chain sequences, a statistical classification framework was built. Sourced from immuneACCESS, this table was stored by TCRdb with only in-frame sequences that have V and J called. A share of the clones is absent; for the studies checked, an unresolved V gene accounts for under half, and the remainder has no known explanation. The DNA gave D and trimming, while V, J and clone size come from that table. This sample comprises some 68,000 clones, around 95% of them detected only once. The ten largest clones capture under 2.5% of the sample.

CDR1 MDHEN and CDR2 SYDVKM are derived from the germline V gene. V ends up 5 bases short and J 9 bases short, with an unmatched junction base count of 4. From cysteine to phenylalanine, the CDR3 is 13 amino acids long. Only the CDR3 region is kept as DNA, spanning 39 bases read in frame from base 1. In this chain, TRBV28 is recombined with TRBJ1-5; 10 middle bases align to TRBD1. This TCR was recovered from a man younger than 30 in good health and CMV-seronegative. The sequenced sample was PBMCs. Read as DNA, the sequence is TGTGCCAGCAGTCCCGGGGACAGGGGGCCCCAGCATTTT. This codes for CASSPGDRGPQHF.